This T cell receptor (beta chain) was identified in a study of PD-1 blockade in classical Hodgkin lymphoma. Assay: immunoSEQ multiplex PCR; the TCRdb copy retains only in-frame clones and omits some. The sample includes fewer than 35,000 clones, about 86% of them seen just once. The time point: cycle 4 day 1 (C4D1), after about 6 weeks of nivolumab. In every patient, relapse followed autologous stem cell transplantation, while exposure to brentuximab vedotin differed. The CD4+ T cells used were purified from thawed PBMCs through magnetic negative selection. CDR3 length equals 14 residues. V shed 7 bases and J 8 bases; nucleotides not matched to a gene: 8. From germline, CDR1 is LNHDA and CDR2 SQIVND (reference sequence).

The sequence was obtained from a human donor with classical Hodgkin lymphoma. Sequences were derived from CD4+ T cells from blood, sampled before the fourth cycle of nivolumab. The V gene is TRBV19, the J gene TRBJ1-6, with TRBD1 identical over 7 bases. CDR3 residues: CASNGARGDSPLHF. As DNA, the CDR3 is TGTGCCAGTAATGGGGCCAGGGGGGATTCACCCCTCCACTTT.